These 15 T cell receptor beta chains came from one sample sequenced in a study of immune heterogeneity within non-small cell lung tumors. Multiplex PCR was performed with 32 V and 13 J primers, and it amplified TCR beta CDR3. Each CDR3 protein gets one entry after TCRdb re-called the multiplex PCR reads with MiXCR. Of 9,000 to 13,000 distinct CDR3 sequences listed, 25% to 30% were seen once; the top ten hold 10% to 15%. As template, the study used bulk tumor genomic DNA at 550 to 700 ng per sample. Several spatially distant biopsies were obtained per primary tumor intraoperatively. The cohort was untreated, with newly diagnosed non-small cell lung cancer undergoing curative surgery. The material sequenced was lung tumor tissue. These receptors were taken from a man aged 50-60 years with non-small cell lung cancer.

CDR3 coding DNA: TGTGCCTGGAGTGCTGGGTCATACAATCAGCCCCAGCATTTT. The encoded protein is CAWSAGSYNQPQHF. The chain couples TRBV30 to TRBJ1-5, with D hard to call. Germline CDR1 and CDR2: GTSNPN and SVGIG (reference sequence). The V gene lost 1 base and the J gene lost 3 bases, with 10 bases spanning the gap. The CDR3 contains 14 residues.

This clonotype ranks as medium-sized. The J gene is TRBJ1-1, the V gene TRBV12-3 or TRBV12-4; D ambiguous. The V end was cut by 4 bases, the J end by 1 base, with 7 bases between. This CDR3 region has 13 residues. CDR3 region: CASSYRGNTEAFF. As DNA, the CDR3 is TGTGCCAGCAGTTATCGGGGGAACACTGAAGCTTTCTTT.

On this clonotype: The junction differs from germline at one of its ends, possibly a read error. The CDR3 DNA reads TGTTCCAGCAGTACCCCCCGGCAGGGTAACTATGGCTACACCTTC. Protein: CSSSTPRQGNYGYTF. The chain combines TRBV28 with TRBJ1-2, with TRBD1 as a possible D gene (5 bases). Germline V gene sequence: CDR1 MDHEN, CDR2 SYDVKM. This CDR3 contains 15 residues.

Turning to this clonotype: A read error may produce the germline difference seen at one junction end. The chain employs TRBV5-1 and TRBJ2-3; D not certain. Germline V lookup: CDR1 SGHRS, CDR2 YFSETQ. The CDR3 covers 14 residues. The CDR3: CANSSTISTDTQYF. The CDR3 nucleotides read TGCGCCAACAGCAGCACTATTAGCACAGATACGCAGTATTTT. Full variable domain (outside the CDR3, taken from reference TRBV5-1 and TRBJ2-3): KAGVTQTPRYLIKTRGQQVTLSCSPISGHRSVSWYQQTPGQGLQFLFEYFSETQRNKGNFPGRFSGRQFSNSRSEMNVSTLELGDSALYLCANSSTISTDTQYFGPGTRLTVL.

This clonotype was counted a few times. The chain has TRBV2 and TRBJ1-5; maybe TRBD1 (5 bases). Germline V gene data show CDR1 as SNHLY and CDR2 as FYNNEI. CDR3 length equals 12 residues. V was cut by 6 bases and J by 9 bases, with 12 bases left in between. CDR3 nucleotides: TGTGCCAGCAGAGCGGACACCCCGCCCCAGCATTTT. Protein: CASRADTPPQHF.

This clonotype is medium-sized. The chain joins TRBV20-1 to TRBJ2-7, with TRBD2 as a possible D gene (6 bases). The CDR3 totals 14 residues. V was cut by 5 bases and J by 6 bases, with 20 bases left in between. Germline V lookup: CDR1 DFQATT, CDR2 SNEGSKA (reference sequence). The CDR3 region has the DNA TGCAGTGCTGGGAACAGCGGGCCCCGGAGCGAGCAGTACTTC. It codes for CSAGNSGPRSEQYF.

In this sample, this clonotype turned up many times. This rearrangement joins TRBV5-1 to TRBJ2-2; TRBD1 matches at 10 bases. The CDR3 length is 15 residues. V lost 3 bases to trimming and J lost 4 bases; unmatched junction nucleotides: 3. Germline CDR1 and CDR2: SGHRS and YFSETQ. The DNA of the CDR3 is TGCGCCAGCAGCTCCGGGACAGGGGTCACCGGGGAGCTGTTTTTT. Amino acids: CASSSGTGVTGELFF. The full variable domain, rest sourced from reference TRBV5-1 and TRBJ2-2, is KAGVTQTPRYLIKTRGQQVTLSCSPISGHRSVSWYQQTPGQGLQFLFEYFSETQRNKGNFPGRFSGRQFSNSRSEMNVSTLELGDSALYLCASSSGTGVTGELFFGEGSRLTVL.

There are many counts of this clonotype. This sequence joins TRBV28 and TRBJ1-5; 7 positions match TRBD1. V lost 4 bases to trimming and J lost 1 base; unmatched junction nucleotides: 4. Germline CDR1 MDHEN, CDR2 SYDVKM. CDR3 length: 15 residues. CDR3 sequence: CASSYGQVSNQPQHF. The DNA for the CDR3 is TGTGCCAGCAGTTATGGACAGGTCAGCAATCAGCCCCAGCATTTT.

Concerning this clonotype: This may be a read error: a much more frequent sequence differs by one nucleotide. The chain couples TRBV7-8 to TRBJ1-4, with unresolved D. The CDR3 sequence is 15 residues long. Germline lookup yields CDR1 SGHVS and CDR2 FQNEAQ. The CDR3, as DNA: TGTGCCAACAGCCCAATGCCCAGTAGGAATGAAAAACTGTTTTTT. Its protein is CANSPMPSRNEKLFF.

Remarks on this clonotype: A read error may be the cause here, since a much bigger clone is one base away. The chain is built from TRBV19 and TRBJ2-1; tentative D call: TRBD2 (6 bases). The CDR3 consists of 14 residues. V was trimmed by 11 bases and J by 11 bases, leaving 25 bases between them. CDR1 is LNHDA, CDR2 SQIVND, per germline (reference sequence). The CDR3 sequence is CAASNGGMMGKQFF. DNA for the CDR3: TGTGCCGCATCCAACGGGGGTATGATGGGTAAGCAGTTCTTC.

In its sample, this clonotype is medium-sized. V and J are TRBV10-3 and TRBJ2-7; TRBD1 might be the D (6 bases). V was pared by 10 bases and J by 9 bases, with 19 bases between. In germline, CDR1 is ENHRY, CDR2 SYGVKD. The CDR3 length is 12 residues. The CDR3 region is CATNEQGSRQYF. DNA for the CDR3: TGTGCCACCAACGAACAGGGAAGCAGGCAGTACTTC.

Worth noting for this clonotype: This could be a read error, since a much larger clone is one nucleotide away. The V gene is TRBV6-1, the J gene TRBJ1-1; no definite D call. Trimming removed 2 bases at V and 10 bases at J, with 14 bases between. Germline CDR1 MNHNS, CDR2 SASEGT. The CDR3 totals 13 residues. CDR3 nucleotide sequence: TGTGCCAGCAGTGAAAATCGGGTGACGGGAGCTTTCTTT. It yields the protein CASSENRVTGAFF.

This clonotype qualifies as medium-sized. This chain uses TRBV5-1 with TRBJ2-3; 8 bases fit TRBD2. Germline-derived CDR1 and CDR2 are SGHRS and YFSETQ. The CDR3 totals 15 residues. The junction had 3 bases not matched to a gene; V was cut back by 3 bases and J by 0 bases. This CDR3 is CASSSGLVSTDTQYF. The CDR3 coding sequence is TGCGCCAGCAGCTCGGGACTAGTTAGCACAGATACGCAGTATTTT.

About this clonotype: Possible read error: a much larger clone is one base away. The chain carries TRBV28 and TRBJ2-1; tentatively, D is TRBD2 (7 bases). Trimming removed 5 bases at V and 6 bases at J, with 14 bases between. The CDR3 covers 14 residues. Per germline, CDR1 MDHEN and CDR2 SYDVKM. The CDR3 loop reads CASSSRGAVNEQFF. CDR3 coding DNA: TGTGCCAGCAGTAGCCGGGGGGCTGTCAATGAGCAGTTCTTC.

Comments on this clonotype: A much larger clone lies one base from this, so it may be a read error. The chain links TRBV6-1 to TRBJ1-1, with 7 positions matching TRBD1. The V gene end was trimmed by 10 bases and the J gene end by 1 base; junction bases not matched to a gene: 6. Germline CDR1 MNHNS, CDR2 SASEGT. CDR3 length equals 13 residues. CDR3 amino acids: CAIRGTANTEAFF. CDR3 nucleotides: TGTGCCATCAGGGGGACGGCGAACACTGAAGCTTTCTTT.